These 32 T cell receptor beta chains came from one sample sequenced in a study of human T cells and chemical hapten exposure. As to time point: pre-sensitization, week 0. Treatment of the sample: therapeutic diphenylcyclopropenone sensitization with weekly scalp DPC. Each CDR3 protein gets one entry after TCRdb re-called the RACE reads with MiXCR. Of approximately 260,000 distinct CDR3 sequences in the sample, 8.6% are singletons; the top ten hold 2% to 3%. This specimen was whole blood, taken in connection with sensitization to the hapten diphenylcyclopropenone (DPC). The receptor source for this set is a middle-aged woman with alopecia areata. Some clones in this sample may be carry-over from other donors' samples.

This clonotype showed up many times. The rearrangement joins TRBV20-1 to TRBJ2-7; D is uncertain. The CDR3 has 15 amino acids. Germline V gene sequence: CDR1 DFQATT, CDR2 SNEGSKA (reference sequence). The V end was cut by 0 bases, the J end by 4 bases, with 16 bases between. For the CDR3, the DNA is TGCAGTGCTAGAGATCGTCCCCGAGTGGGGTACGAGCAGTACTTC. Protein product: CSARDRPRVGYEQYF.

This clonotype was observed a handful of times. The rearrangement joins TRBV20-1 to TRBJ2-5; TRBD2 matches 11 bases. V trimming: 3 bases; J trimming: 2 bases; junction bases outside the gene matches: 8. The CDR3 contains 16 residues. Germline values: CDR1 DFQATT, CDR2 SNEGSKA (reference sequence). The CDR3 region is CSASPLTSGEQETQYF. The CDR3 region has the DNA TGCAGTGCTAGTCCCCTGACTAGCGGGGAACAAGAGACCCAGTACTTC.

This clonotype was found a few times. The V call is TRBV3-1, the J call TRBJ2-7; unclear D gene. This CDR3 contains 12 residues. Per germline, CDR1 LGHDT and CDR2 YNNKEL (reference sequence). The V gene lost 1 base and the J gene lost 4 bases, with 5 bases spanning the gap. The CDR3 DNA follows: TGTGCCAGCAGCCAAGCATTATACGAGCAGTACTTC. Amino acids: CASSQALYEQYF.

This clonotype was observed a handful of times. The CDR3 DNA reads TGTGCCAGCAGTTACTCGAAGCTCGAGACCCAGTACTTC. Protein sequence: CASSYSKLETQYF. The chain couples TRBV6-6 to TRBJ2-5; D unclear. The CDR3 has 13 amino acids. With 0 bases removed from V and 5 bases from J, the gap between germline ends came to 7 bases. Germline V gives CDR1 MNHNY, CDR2 SVGAGI (reference sequence).

This chain uses TRBV2 with TRBJ2-3; 14 bases fit TRBD2. Losses at the gene ends were 6 bases for V and 4 bases for J; bases not matched to a gene: 6. Per germline, CDR1 SNHLY and CDR2 FYNNEI. CDR3 length: 16 amino acids. The CDR3 loop is CASRKGLAGVADTQYF. In DNA, the CDR3 is TGTGCCAGCAGAAAGGGACTAGCGGGAGTGGCAGATACGCAGTATTTT. The variable domain in full, with the rest retrieved from reference TRBV2 and TRBJ2-3, is EPEVTQTPSHQVTQMGQEVILRCVPISNHLYFYWYRQILGQKVEFLVSFYNNEISEKSEIFDDQFSVERPDGSNFTLKIRSTKLEDSAMYFCASRKGLAGVADTQYFGPGTRLTVL.

A few counts support this clonotype. The V gene is TRBV12-3 or TRBV12-4, the J gene TRBJ2-7; 8 nucleotides line up with TRBD1. The junction had 8 bases not matched to a gene; V was cut back by 6 bases and J by 1 base. The length of the CDR3 is 15 residues. The CDR3 region is CASRSGGRGSYEQYF. Written as DNA, the CDR3 is TGTGCCAGCAGGTCAGGGGGCAGGGGATCCTACGAGCAGTACTTC.

This clonotype was seen more than once but under ten times. The chain links TRBV28 to TRBJ2-3; D may be TRBD1 (6 bases). Between the trimmed V and J ends, which lost 6 bases and 2 bases, there was a span of 12 bases. This CDR3 is 14 amino acids long. Germline-derived CDR1 and CDR2 are MDHEN and SYDVKM. Here the CDR3 reads CASRSTGYTDTQYF. The CDR3, as DNA: TGTGCCAGCAGGTCAACAGGGTACACAGATACGCAGTATTTT.

The table lists this clonotype with many counts. J is TRBJ2-1 and V is TRBV12-3 or TRBV12-4; TRBD1 agrees at 9 bases. V was pared by 7 bases and J by 2 bases, with 6 bases of the junction left unmatched. This CDR3 region has 15 residues. The chain's CDR3 is CASTMDRGPYNEQFF. Here the CDR3 DNA reads TGTGCCAGCACCATGGACAGGGGACCCTACAATGAGCAGTTCTTC.

The table lists this clonotype with a few counts. This chain joins TRBV20-1 and TRBJ2-1; D is perhaps TRBD2 (5 bases). CDR3 size: 13 residues. Germline CDR1 reads DFQATT; CDR2 reads SNEGSKA (reference sequence). The germline V and J ends were trimmed by 5 bases and 1 base, with 9 bases remaining between them. The chain's CDR3 is CSAPRVSYNEQFF. The CDR3 DNA follows: TGCAGTGCTCCGCGGGTTTCCTACAATGAGCAGTTCTTC.

This clonotype showed up just a few times. The chain has TRBV6-2 or TRBV6-3 and TRBJ1-4, with D possibly TRBD1 on 6 matching bases. V lost 5 bases and J 4 bases, leaving 14 bases between the germline ends. The germline V gene encodes CDR1 MNHEY and CDR2 SVGEGT. This CDR3 comprises 15 residues. In nucleotides, the CDR3 is TGTGCCAGCAGTGCTACAGGGACCGGTAATGAAAAACTGTTTTTT. It yields the protein CASSATGTGNEKLFF.

There are a few counts of this clonotype. The rearrangement uses TRBV28 and TRBJ2-3; D tentatively reads TRBD1 or TRBD2 (6 bases each). V dropped 4 bases and J dropped 0 bases, with 11 bases sitting between them. The germline V gene has CDR1 MDHEN and CDR2 SYDVKM. This CDR3 comprises 15 residues. Here the CDR3 DNA reads TGTGCCAGCAGTTCCTCCGGGGGCAGCACAGATACGCAGTATTTT. It translates to CASSSSGGSTDTQYF.

There are many counts of this clonotype. The V call is TRBV12-3 or TRBV12-4, the J call TRBJ1-1; TRBD1 is a possible D gene (5 bases). The CDR3 has 13 amino acids. The V gene lost 3 bases and the J gene lost 4 bases, with 9 bases spanning the gap. The CDR3 DNA follows: TGTGCCAGCAGTTTTGCGGGGCCCACTGAAGCTTTCTTT. Translation gives CASSFAGPTEAFF.

This chain connects TRBV28 to TRBJ2-7; 9 bases map to TRBD1. Trimming cost V 2 bases and J 5 bases; bases outside gene matches: 7. In germline, CDR1 is MDHEN, CDR2 SYDVKM. The CDR3 is made up of 15 amino acids. The CDR3 region is CASSLTLGQGNEQYF. CDR3 nucleotides: TGTGCCAGCAGTTTAACCCTGGGACAGGGCAACGAGCAGTACTTC.

Many counts were recorded for this clonotype. The chain couples TRBV7-3 to TRBJ2-3; possible D gene TRBD2, 6 bases. Trimming took off 1 base at V and 2 bases at J, with 10 bases between the two ends. Germline CDR1 is SGHTA and CDR2 is FQGTGA. The length of the CDR3 is 15 residues. The CDR3 is CASSLMGGDTDTQYF. For the CDR3, the DNA is TGTGCCAGCAGCTTAATGGGGGGAGACACAGATACGCAGTATTTT.

The V gene is TRBV29-1, the J gene TRBJ2-3; D is undetermined. The CDR3 totals 14 residues. V lost 6 bases to trimming and J lost 15 bases, with 28 bases between them. Germline CDR1 is SQVTM and CDR2 is ANQGSEA. CDR3 bases: TGCAGCGTGGATGACCTAGAAGACACAGATCCGATTTATTTT. It yields the protein CSVDDLEDTDPIYF.

The J gene is TRBJ2-1, the V gene TRBV7-6; TRBD2 might be the D (5 bases). This CDR3 has 14 amino acids. Per the germline V gene, CDR1 is SGHVS and CDR2 is FNYEAQ. Between the trimmed V and J ends, which lost 5 bases and 0 bases, there was a span of 8 bases. CDR3 nucleotides: TGTGCCAGCAGCGGGAGTTTCTCCTACAATGAGCAGTTCTTC. This codes for CASSGSFSYNEQFF.

This clonotype appeared a few times. The J gene is TRBJ2-3, the V gene TRBV20-1; TRBD2 aligns across 14 bases. V lost 6 bases to trimming and J lost 0 bases; unmatched junction nucleotides: 5. The CDR3 runs 16 residues. Germline CDR1 DFQATT, CDR2 SNEGSKA (reference sequence). The CDR3 DNA is TGCAGTGCGGATGGGACTAGCGGGAGCAGCACAGATACGCAGTATTTT. Protein product: CSADGTSGSSTDTQYF.

V gene TRBV15 combines with J gene TRBJ2-5; 11 bases agree with TRBD1. This CDR3 comprises 15 residues. V shed 3 bases, J shed 0 bases, and the junction held 0 bases outside the gene matches. Germline CDR1 and CDR2: LNHNV and YYDKDF (reference sequence). The DNA of the CDR3 is TGTGCCACCAGCAGGGACAGGGGGCACCAAGAGACCCAGTACTTC. Residues: CATSRDRGHQETQYF.

This clonotype was detected many times. The J gene is TRBJ1-5, the V gene TRBV6-1; perhaps TRBD1 as D (6 bases). Between the trimmed V and J ends, which lost 6 bases and 6 bases, there was a span of 18 bases. This CDR3 is built from 15 residues. Germline CDR1 reads MNHNS; CDR2 reads SASEGT. This CDR3 reads CASSWGQGWGQPQHF. The CDR3 nucleotides are TGTGCCAGCAGCTGGGGGCAGGGATGGGGTCAGCCCCAGCATTTT.

This rearrangement joins TRBV7-9 to TRBJ2-1; TRBD2 agrees at 7 bases. Germline V gives CDR1 SEHNR, CDR2 FQNEAQ (reference sequence). With 2 bases clipped from V and 2 bases from J, the junction kept 6 bases outside the gene matches. The CDR3 is 16 residues long. DNA for the CDR3: TGTGCCAGCAGCTTATATGCGGGAGTCACCTACAATGAGCAGTTCTTC. Translating gives CASSLYAGVTYNEQFF.

This clonotype was seen many times. V gene TRBV20-1 combines with J gene TRBJ2-7; 9 positions match TRBD1. Germline values: CDR1 DFQATT, CDR2 SNEGSKA (reference sequence). The CDR3 runs 13 residues. With 6 bases clipped from V and 3 bases from J, the junction kept 6 bases outside the gene matches. The CDR3 protein is CSAVPGQGYEQYF. CDR3 DNA sequence: TGCAGTGCAGTACCGGGACAGGGCTACGAGCAGTACTTC.

This clonotype was observed a few times. V and J are TRBV4-3 and TRBJ2-5, with no clear D. The CDR3 has 13 residues. Germline-derived CDR1 and CDR2 are LGHNA and YSLEER. V was pared by 0 bases and J by 4 bases, with 6 bases between. CDR3 coding DNA: TGCGCCAGCAGCCAAGACTTCCGAGAGACCCAGTACTTC. Protein: CASSQDFRETQYF.

This clonotype occurred a few times. V gene TRBV28 combines with J gene TRBJ2-7, with D uncertain. Trimming cost V 2 bases and J 2 bases, with 10 bases left between them. Germline V gives CDR1 MDHEN, CDR2 SYDVKM. The CDR3 consists of 14 residues. In nucleotides, the CDR3 is TGTGCCAGCAGTTTAAGAAACGGCCCCTACGAGCAGTACTTC. Protein sequence: CASSLRNGPYEQYF.

The genes are TRBV20-1 and TRBJ1-2; D gene ambiguous. The CDR3 loop spans 13 amino acids. Trimming removed 3 bases from V and 6 bases from J, with 14 bases in between. CDR1 and CDR2 from the germline V gene are DFQATT and SNEGSKA (reference sequence). As DNA, the CDR3 is TGCAGTGCTAGCCCCCCTGAGGAGAATGGCTACACCTTC. Protein product: CSASPPEENGYTF.

This chain joins TRBV11-3 and TRBJ2-3; a possible D gene is TRBD2 (5 bases). V was trimmed by 5 bases and J by 5 bases, leaving 14 bases between them. The germline CDR1 and CDR2 sequences are SGHNT and YENEEA. This CDR3 spans 14 amino acids. CDR3 amino acids: CASSHRARGDTQYF. The CDR3 DNA reads as TGTGCCAGCAGCCACCGGGCCCGGGGAGATACGCAGTATTTT.

This clonotype appeared a few times. This rearrangement joins TRBV9 to TRBJ2-2; either TRBD1 or TRBD2 may supply D (5 bases each). The CDR3 covers 15 residues. The germline CDR1 and CDR2 sequences are SGDLS and YYNGEE. Trimming took off 2 bases at V and 5 bases at J, with 13 bases between the two ends. As DNA, the CDR3 is TGTGCCAGCAGCGTGGGACCATCAGCAACCGGGGAGCTGTTTTTT. Protein product: CASSVGPSATGELFF.

This clonotype has a count of ten or more. Here the CDR3 reads CASSWGLAGLLNTGELFF. In nucleotides, the CDR3 is TGTGCCAGCAGTTGGGGACTAGCGGGACTACTGAACACCGGGGAGCTGTTTTTT. The chain joins TRBV6-2 or TRBV6-3 to TRBJ2-2, with 13 bases that match TRBD2. CDR3 length equals 18 residues. Germline assignment: CDR1 MNHEY and CDR2 SVGEGT. J lost 1 base, V lost 4 bases, and 6 bases had no gene match.

The chain joins TRBV10-3 to TRBJ2-1; the match to TRBD2 covers 9 bases. The CDR3 runs 12 residues. Germline-derived CDR1 and CDR2 are ENHRY and SYGVKD. Germline trimming cut 8 bases from V and 10 bases from J; bases unmatched to any gene: 6. The CDR3 DNA sequence: TGTGCCATCGGAGGGACTAGCAGCGAGCAGTTCTTC. Its translation: CAIGGTSSEQFF.

This clonotype was observed a handful of times. The chain links TRBV5-1 to TRBJ1-5; D is possibly TRBD1 (6 bases). The germline V and J ends were trimmed by 4 bases and 6 bases, with 14 bases remaining between them. CDR1 is SGHRS and CDR2 is YFSETQ in the germline V gene. The CDR3 loop spans 14 amino acids. The CDR3 bases are TGCGCCAGCAGCGTTACAGGGACGGGTCAGCCCCAGCATTTT. Translating gives CASSVTGTGQPQHF.

This clonotype was found a few times. This sequence joins TRBV7-9 and TRBJ2-5; a possible D gene is TRBD1 (6 bases). Germline values: CDR1 SEHNR, CDR2 FQNEAQ (reference sequence). The CDR3 is made up of 13 amino acids. Trimming cost V 5 bases and J 4 bases, with 11 bases left between them. The CDR3 nucleotides read TGTGCCAGCAGCGCGACAGGTTTAGAGACCCAGTACTTC. As protein: CASSATGLETQYF.

This clonotype has ten or more counts. The chain links TRBV29-1 to TRBJ1-1; possible D gene TRBD1, 5 bases. Germline V gene sequence: CDR1 SQVTM, CDR2 ANQGSEA. CDR3 length: 12 residues. Trimming left V 3 bases short and J 1 base short, with 6 bases between. The CDR3 region is CSVDGGNTEAFF. Here the CDR3 DNA reads TGCAGCGTTGACGGGGGGAACACTGAAGCTTTCTTT.

This clonotype was picked up many times. V usage is TRBV5-1 and J usage is TRBJ2-3; D is unclear. Germline-derived CDR1 and CDR2 are SGHRS and YFSETQ. V lost 1 base and J 1 base, leaving 10 bases between the germline ends. This CDR3 has 15 amino acids. CDR3 sequence: CASSLNVPGTDTQYF. The CDR3 DNA sequence: TGCGCCAGCAGCTTGAATGTCCCAGGCACAGATACGCAGTATTTT.